A selection of T cell receptor beta chains follows, all from one sample in a study of blood T cell repertoires in COVID-19. Profiling relied on immunoSEQ multiplex PCR, and the TCRdb table lists in-frame clones only, not all of them. The sample has about 270,000 clones; about 86% are singletons. What was sequenced was peripheral blood. The receptors originated from a man older than 75 with acute or convalescent COVID-19. Both conserved end residues are part of each CDR3. A D gene is named only where the DNA matches it firmly. The listing skips clone size in some rows; elsewhere it reads once, few, many or a size class.

TRBD1 TRBJ2-1 NA TRBV11-1 CASSRDRGDEQFF TGTGCCAGCAGCAGGGACAGGGGCGATGAGCAGTTCTTC
NA TRBJ1-3 NA TRBV3-1/TRBV3-2 CASSQEYSGTGNTIYF TGTGCCAGCAGCCAAGAGTATTCGGGAACTGGAAACACCATATATTTT
TRBD2 TRBJ2-1 NA TRBV5-4 CASSFSGRAYNEQFF TGTGCCAGCAGCTTTAGCGGGAGGGCCTACAATGAGCAGTTCTTC
NA TRBJ2-2 NA TRBV19 CASRSSSANTGELFF TGTGCCAGTAGGTCGTCCTCCGCGAACACCGGGGAGCTGTTTTTT
NA TRBJ1-6 NA TRBV3-1/TRBV3-2 CASSLSFPGSLASPLHF TGTGCCAGCAGCCTCTCCTTCCCAGGGTCCTTGGCTTCACCCCTCCACTTT
TRBD1 TRBJ1-1 NA TRBV3-1/TRBV3-2 CASSPGTGVARAFF TGTGCCAGCAGCCCCGGGACAGGGGTCGCCCGGGCTTTCTTT
TRBD1 TRBJ1-5 NA TRBV28 CASRPYRGSNQPQHF TGTGCCAGCAGACCATACAGGGGTAGCAATCAGCCCCAGCATTTT
TRBD1 TRBJ2-1 NA TRBV23-1 CASRTRTGGDQFF TGCGCCAGCAGGACTCGGACAGGGGGCGATCAGTTCTTC
NA TRBJ1-2 NA TRBV6-5 CASSYGGQYGYTF TGTGCCAGCAGTTATGGTGGGCAATATGGCTACACCTTC
NA TRBJ2-5 NA TRBV28 CASSLGGPGQETQYF TGTGCCAGCAGTTTGGGGGGGCCAGGGCAAGAGACCCAGTACTTC
TRBD2 TRBJ2-3 once TRBV28 CASSRLAGGADTQYF TGTGCCAGCAGCCGACTAGCGGGGGGTGCAGATACGCAGTATTTT
TRBD2 TRBJ2-1 NA TRBV3-1/TRBV3-2 CASSYLGGSSYNEQFF TGTGCCAGCAGCTACCTCGGGGGGAGCTCCTACAATGAGCAGTTCTTC
NA TRBJ2-1 once TRBV30 CAWSPGTTYNEQFF TGTGCCTGGAGTCCTGGAACTACCTACAATGAGCAGTTCTTC
TRBD1 TRBJ2-7 NA TRBV19 CASRAPGQGAAEQYF TGTGCCAGTAGAGCACCGGGACAGGGGGCGGCCGAGCAGTACTTC
TRBD2 TRBJ2-2 NA TRBV29-1 CSATPGSGRAGELFF TGCAGCGCTACCCCGGGTAGCGGGAGGGCCGGTGAGCTGTTTTTT
TRBD2 TRBJ2-1 NA TRBV6-5 CASIGSAGGLGEQFF TGTGCCAGCATCGGATCAGCGGGGGGTCTCGGTGAGCAGTTCTTC
NA TRBJ1-1 NA TRBV10-3 CAISSGVLGSGENTEAFF TGTGCCATCAGTTCTGGAGTTCTAGGTTCAGGGGAGAACACTGAAGCTTTCTTT